This T cell receptor (beta chain) originates from a study of T cells after yellow fever vaccination. Whole-study findings and limits: Clones from primary vaccination mostly reappeared after the booster (roughly 95% CD4, about 88% CD8).

Germline values: CDR1 SSHAT, CDR2 FNYEAQ (reference sequence). The V and J ends lost 4 bases and 3 bases, in that order; junction bases with no gene match: 2. This CDR3 region has 13 residues. This clonotype was counted ten times or more. What it binds is unknown. TCRdb redid the calling of the 5' RACE reads with MiXCR, one entry per CDR3 protein. The top ten clones hold 11% to 15% of a sample with hundreds of thousands of distinct CDR3 sequences, less than 15% of them seen once. The starting material was PBMCs, obtained on the day of the yellow fever booster vaccination. This clonotype was sampled from a man in his thirties or forties who received the YFV17D yellow fever vaccine. V and J are TRBV7-7 and TRBJ2-5; 7 bases fit TRBD1. CDR3 sequence reads: CASSSTGKETQYF. CDR3 DNA sequence: TGTGCCAGCAGCTCGACAGGGAAAGAGACCCAGTACTTC. Combining the CDR3 with reference TRBV7-7 and TRBJ2-5 gives the whole variable domain GAGVSQSPRYKVTKRGQDVTLRCDPISSHATLYWYQQALGQGPEFLTYFNYEAQPDKSGLPSDRFSAERPEGSISTLTIQRTEQRDSAMYRCASSSTGKETQYFGPGTRLLVL.